A single sample gave rise to the 8 T cell receptor beta chains below, sequenced in a study of identical twins. TCRdb itself ran the 5' RACE reads through MiXCR, one entry per CDR3 protein. The sample carries hundreds of thousands of distinct CDR3 sequences, around 6.8% recorded once. This same sample was also part of a study on yellow fever vaccine responses in identical twins.

Sequenced material: memory (CD45RO+) T cells sorted from blood. The receptors derive from a woman aged 18-35 years in good health.

This clonotype was seen a handful of times. The chain uses TRBV5-1 and TRBJ2-7; D ambiguous. The CDR3 is 12 residues long. Trimming left V 4 bases short and J 6 bases short, with 11 bases between. The germline V gene encodes CDR1 SGHRS and CDR2 YFSETQ. CDR3: CASSLQESEQYF. In DNA, the CDR3 is TGCGCCAGCAGCCTCCAAGAGTCCGAGCAGTACTTC. The full variable domain, with the rest looked up from reference TRBV5-1 and TRBJ2-7, is KAGVTQTPRYLIKTRGQQVTLSCSPISGHRSVSWYQQTPGQGLQFLFEYFSETQRNKGNFPGRFSGRQFSNSRSEMNVSTLELGDSALYLCASSLQESEQYFGPGTRLTVT.

The chain combines TRBV7-2 with TRBJ2-7; no firm D call. This CDR3 is 11 amino acids long. V lost 9 bases to trimming and J lost 3 bases, with 9 bases between them. CDR1 and CDR2 (germline): SGHTA, FQGNSA. CDR3 amino acids: CASSGHYEQYF. The CDR3 DNA sequence: TGTGCCAGTAGTGGGCACTACGAGCAGTACTTC.

This clonotype was seen a few times. The chain carries TRBV18 and TRBJ1-1, with D possibly being TRBD1 (6 bases). The CDR3 runs to 15 residues. In germline, CDR1 is KGHSH, CDR2 LQKENI. The V and J ends lost 2 bases and 1 base respectively, with 11 bases between them. For the CDR3, the DNA is TGTGCCAGCTCACCAAACAAGGGGGGGAACACTGAAGCTTTCTTT. The encoded protein is CASSPNKGGNTEAFF.

The V and J genes are TRBV20-1 and TRBJ1-2; perhaps TRBD1 as D (5 bases). Per the germline V gene, CDR1 is DFQATT and CDR2 is SNEGSKA (reference sequence). The CDR3 extends over 11 amino acids. DNA for the CDR3: TGCGGCAGGCAGGGTGACTATGGCTACACCTTC. It translates to CGRQGDYGYTF.

J is TRBJ2-3 and V is TRBV5-6, with 8 bases aligning to TRBD1. The CDR3 totals 15 residues. With V trimmed by 3 bases and J by 3 bases, 6 bases remained unmatched. From germline, CDR1 is SGHDT and CDR2 YYEEEE. The DNA of the CDR3 is TGTGCCAGCAGCTCGACAGGGGCGGGGACAGATACGCAGTATTTT. This sequence encodes CASSSTGAGTDTQYF.

The table lists this clonotype with a few counts. The rearrangement joins TRBV25-1 to TRBJ2-1; 9 nucleotides agree with TRBD1. V was clipped by 6 bases and J by 5 bases; unmatched bases: 5. The CDR3 covers 14 residues. In germline, CDR1 is MGHDK, CDR2 SYGVNS. In DNA form, the CDR3 reads TGTGCCAGCAGCGAGGACAGGGGTAACAATGAGCAGTTCTTC. Its translation: CASSEDRGNNEQFF.

Many counts were recorded for this clonotype. V gene TRBV24-1 combines with J gene TRBJ2-1; 10 bases map to TRBD2. Losses at the gene ends were 5 bases for V and 6 bases for J; bases not matched to a gene: 9. Germline CDR1 is KGHDR and CDR2 is SFDVKD. The CDR3 is 16 residues long. CDR3 residues: CATSAKGLALRNEQFF. The CDR3 DNA sequence: TGTGCCACCAGTGCGAAGGGACTAGCGTTACGCAATGAGCAGTTCTTC.

This clonotype has only a few counts. This chain connects TRBV29-1 to TRBJ1-1, with D tentatively TRBD1 (6 bases). CDR1 SQVTM and CDR2 ANQGSEA come from the germline V gene. Trimming removed 4 bases from V and 4 bases from J, with 19 bases in between. The CDR3 runs to 15 residues. In nucleotides, the CDR3 is TGCAGCGTTGTGAGGCGGGGGCGGGTGATCACTGAAGCTTTCTTT. Encoded protein: CSVVRRGRVITEAFF.